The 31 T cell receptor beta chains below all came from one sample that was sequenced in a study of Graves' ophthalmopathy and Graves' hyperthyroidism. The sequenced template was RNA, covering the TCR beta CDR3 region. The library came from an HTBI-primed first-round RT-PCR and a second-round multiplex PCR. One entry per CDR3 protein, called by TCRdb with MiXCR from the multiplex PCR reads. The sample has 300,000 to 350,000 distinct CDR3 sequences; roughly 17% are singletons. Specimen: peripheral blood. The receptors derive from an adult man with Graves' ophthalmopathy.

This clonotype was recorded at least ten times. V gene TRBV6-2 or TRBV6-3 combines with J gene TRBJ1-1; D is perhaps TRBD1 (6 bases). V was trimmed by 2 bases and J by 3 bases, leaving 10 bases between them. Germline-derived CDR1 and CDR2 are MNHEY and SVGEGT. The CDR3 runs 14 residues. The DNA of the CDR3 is TGTGCCAGCAGTTACCCCAGGGGCCACACTGAAGCTTTCTTT. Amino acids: CASSYPRGHTEAFF.

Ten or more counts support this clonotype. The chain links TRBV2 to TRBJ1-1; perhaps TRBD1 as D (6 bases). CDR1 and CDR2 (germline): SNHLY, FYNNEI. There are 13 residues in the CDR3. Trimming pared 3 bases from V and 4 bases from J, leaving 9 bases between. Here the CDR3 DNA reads TGTGCCAGCAGTGAGTCAGGGGTCACTGAAGCTTTCTTT. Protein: CASSESGVTEAFF.

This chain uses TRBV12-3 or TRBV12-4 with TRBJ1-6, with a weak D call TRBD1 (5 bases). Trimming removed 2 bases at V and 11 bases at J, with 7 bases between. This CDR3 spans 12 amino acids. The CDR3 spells CASSLRGAPLHF. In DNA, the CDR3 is TGTGCCAGCAGTTTAAGAGGGGCACCCCTCCACTTT.

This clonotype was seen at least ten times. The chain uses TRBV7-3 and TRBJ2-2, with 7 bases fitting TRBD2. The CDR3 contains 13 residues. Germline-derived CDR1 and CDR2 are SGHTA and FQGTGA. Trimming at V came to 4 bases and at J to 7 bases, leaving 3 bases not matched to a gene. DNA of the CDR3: TGTGCCAGCAGCTCCAGGGAGGGCGGGGAGCTGTTTTTT. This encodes CASSSREGGELFF.

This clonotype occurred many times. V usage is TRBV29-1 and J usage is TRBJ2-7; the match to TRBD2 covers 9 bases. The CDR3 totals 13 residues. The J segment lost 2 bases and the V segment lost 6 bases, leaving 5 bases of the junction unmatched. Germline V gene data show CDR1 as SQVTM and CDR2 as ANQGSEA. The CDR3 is CSVIAGVTYEQYF. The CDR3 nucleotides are TGCAGCGTCATAGCGGGAGTGACCTACGAGCAGTACTTC.

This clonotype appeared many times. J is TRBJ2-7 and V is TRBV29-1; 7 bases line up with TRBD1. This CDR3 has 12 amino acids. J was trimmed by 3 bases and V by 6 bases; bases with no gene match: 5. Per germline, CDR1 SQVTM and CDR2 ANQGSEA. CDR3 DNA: TGCAGCGTCCGGGACAGAAACTACGAGCAGTACTTC. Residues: CSVRDRNYEQYF.

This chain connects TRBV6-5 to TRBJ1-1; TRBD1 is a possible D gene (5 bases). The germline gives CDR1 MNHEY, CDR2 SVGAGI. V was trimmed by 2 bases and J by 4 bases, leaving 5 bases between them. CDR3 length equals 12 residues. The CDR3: CASSYDSTEAFF. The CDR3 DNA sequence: TGTGCCAGCAGTTACGACAGCACTGAAGCTTTCTTT.

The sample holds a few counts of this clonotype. The CDR3: CASSYGQGSPLHF. The DNA for the CDR3 is TGCGCCAGCAGCTACGGACAGGGTTCACCCCTCCACTTT. The gene calls are TRBV5-1 and TRBJ1-6; 8 nucleotides agree with TRBD1. V trimming: 3 bases; J trimming: 9 bases; junction bases outside the gene matches: 2. CDR1 and CDR2 from the germline V gene are SGHRS and YFSETQ. This CDR3 spans 13 amino acids.

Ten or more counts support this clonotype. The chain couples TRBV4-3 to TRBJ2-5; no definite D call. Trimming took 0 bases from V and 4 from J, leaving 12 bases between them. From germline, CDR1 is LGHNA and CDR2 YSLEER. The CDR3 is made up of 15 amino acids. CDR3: CASSQDRHSPETQYF. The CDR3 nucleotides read TGCGCCAGCAGCCAAGACAGACACAGTCCAGAGACCCAGTACTTC.

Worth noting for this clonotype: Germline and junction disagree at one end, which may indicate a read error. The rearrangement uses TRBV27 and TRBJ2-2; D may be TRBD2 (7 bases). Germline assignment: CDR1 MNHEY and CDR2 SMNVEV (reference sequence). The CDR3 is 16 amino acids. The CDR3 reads CASSLAGAPLGGELYF. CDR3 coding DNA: TGTGCCAGCAGTTTAGCGGGGGCACCCCTCGGCGGGGAGCTGTATTTT.

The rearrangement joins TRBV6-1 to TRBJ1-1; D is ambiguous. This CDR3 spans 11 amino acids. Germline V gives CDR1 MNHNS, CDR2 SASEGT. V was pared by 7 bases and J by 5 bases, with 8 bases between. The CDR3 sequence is CASKRGTEAFF. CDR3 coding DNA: TGTGCCAGCAAACGGGGAACTGAAGCTTTCTTT.

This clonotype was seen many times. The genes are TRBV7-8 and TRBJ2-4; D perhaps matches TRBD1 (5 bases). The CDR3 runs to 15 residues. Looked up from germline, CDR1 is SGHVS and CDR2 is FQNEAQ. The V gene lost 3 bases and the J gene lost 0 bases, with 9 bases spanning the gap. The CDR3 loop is CASSFLQGAKNIQYF. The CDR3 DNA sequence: TGTGCCAGCAGCTTTTTGCAGGGAGCCAAAAACATTCAGTACTTC. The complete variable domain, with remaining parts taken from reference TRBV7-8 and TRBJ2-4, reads GAGVSQSPRYKVAKRGQDVALRCDPISGHVSLFWYQQALGQGPEFLTYFQNEAQLDKSGLPSDRFFAERPEGSVSTLKIQRTQQEDSAVYLCASSFLQGAKNIQYFGAGTRLSVL.

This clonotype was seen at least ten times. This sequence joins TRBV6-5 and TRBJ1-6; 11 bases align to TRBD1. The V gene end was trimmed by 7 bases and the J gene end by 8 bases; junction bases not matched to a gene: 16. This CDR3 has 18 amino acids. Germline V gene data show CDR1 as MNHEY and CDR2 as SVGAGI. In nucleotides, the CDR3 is TGTGCCAGCACCCGTGAACGGACAGGGGGCCTTTCTGATTCACCCCTCCACTTT. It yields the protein CASTRERTGGLSDSPLHF.

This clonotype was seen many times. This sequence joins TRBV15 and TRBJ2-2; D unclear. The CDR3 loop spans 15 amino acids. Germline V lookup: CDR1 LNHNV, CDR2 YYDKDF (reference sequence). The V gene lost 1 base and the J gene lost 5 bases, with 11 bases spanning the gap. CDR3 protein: CATSRVVLGTGELFF. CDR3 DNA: TGTGCCACCAGCAGAGTGGTCTTGGGAACCGGGGAGCTGTTTTTT.

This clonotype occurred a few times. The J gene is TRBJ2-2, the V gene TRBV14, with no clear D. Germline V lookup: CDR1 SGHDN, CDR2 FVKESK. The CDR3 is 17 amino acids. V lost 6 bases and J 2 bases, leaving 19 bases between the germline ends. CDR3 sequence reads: CASSEIGRRSNTGELFF. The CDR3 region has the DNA TGTGCCAGCAGTGAAATTGGTAGGCGGAGTAACACCGGGGAGCTGTTTTTT. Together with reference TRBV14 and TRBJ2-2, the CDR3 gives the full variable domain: EAGVTQFPSHSVIEKGQTVTLRCDPISGHDNLYWYRRVMGKEIKFLLHFVKESKQDESGMPNNRFLAERTGGTYSTLKVQPAELEDSGVYFCASSEIGRRSNTGELFFGEGSRLTVL.

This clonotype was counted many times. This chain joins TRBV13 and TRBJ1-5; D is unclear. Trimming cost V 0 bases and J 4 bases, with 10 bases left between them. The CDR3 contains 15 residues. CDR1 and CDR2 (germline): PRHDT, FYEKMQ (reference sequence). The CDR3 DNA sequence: TGTGCCAGCAGCTTAGGTCCGTGGAAAAATCAGCCCCAGCATTTT. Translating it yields CASSLGPWKNQPQHF. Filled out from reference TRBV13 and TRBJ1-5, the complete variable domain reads AAGVIQSPRHLIKEKRETATLKCYPIPRHDTVYWYQQGPGQDPQFLISFYEKMQSDKGSIPDRFSAQQFSDYHSELNMSSLELGDSALYFCASSLGPWKNQPQHFGDGTRLSIL.

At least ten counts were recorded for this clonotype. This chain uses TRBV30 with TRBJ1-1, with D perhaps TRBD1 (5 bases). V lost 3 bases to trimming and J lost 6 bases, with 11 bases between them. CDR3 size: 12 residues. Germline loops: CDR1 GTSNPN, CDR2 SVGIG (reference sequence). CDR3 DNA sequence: TGTGCCTGGAGGGACAATCTCCCTGAAGCTTTCTTT. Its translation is CAWRDNLPEAFF.

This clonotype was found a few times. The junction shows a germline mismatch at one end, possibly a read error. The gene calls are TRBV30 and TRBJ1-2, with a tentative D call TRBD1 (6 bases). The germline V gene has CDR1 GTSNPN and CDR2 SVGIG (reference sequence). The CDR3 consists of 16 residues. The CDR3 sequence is CARSHTGTRSSYGYTF. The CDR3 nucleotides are TGTGCCCGGAGCCATACCGGGACAAGGAGTTCCTATGGCTACACCTTC. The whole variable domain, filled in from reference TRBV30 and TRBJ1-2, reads SQTIHQWPATLVQPVGSPLSLECTVEGTSNPNLYWYRQAAGRGLQLLFYSVGIGQISSEVPQNLSASRPQDRQFILSSKKLLLSDSGFYLCARSHTGTRSSYGYTFGSGTRLTVV.

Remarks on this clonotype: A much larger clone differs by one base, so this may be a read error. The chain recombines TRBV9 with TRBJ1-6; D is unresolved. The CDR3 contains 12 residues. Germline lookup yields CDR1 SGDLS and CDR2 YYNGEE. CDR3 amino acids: CAISVGDSPLHF. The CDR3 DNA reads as TGTGCCATCAGCGTTGGGGATTCACCCCTCCACTTT.

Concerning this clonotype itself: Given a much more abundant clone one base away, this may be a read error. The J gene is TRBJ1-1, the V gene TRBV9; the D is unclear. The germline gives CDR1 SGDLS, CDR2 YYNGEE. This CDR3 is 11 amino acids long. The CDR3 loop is CASSRSSVGIF. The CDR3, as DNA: TGTGCCAGCAGCCGATCCTCCGTAGGGATCTTT. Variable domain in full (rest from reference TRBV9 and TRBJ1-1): DSGVTQTPKHLITATGQRVTLRCSPRSGDLSVYWYQQSLDQGLQFLIQYYNGEERAKGNILERFSAQQFPDLHSELNLSSLELGDSALYFCASSRSSVGIFGQGTRLTVV.

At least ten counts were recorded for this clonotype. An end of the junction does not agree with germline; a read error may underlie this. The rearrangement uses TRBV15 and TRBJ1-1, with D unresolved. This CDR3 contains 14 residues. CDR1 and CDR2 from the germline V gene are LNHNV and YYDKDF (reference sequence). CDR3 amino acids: CATSRVAGSTETFF. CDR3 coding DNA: TGTGCCACCAGCAGAGTCGCGGGGTCTACTGAAACTTTCTTT. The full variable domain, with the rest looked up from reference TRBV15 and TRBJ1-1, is DAMVIQNPRYQVTQFGKPVTLSCSQTLNHNVMYWYQQKSSQAPKLLFHYYDKDFNNEADTPDNFQSRRPNTSFCFLDIRSPGLGDTAMYLCATSRVAGSTETFFGQGTRLTVV.

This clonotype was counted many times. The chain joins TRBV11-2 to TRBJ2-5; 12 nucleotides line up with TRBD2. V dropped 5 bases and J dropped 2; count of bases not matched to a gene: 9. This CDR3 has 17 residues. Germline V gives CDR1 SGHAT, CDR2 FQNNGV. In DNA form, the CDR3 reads TGTGCCAGCAGCCCCCCGACTAGCGGGAGAATTCAAGAGACCCAGTACTTC. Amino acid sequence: CASSPPTSGRIQETQYF.

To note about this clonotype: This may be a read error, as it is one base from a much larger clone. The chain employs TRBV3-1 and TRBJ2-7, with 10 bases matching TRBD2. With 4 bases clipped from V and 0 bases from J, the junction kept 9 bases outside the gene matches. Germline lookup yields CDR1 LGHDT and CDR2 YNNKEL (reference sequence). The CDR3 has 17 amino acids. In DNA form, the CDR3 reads TGTGCCAGCAGCCCTCGAGGACTAGCGGATATCTCCTACGAGCAGTACTTC. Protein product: CASSPRGLADISYEQYF.

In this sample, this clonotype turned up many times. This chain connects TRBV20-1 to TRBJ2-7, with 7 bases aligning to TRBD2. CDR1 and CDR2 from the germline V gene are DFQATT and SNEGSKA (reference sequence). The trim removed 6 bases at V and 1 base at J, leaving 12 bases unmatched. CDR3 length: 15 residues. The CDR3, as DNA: TGCAGTGCAGGTCTCAGTCCTAGCGGATCCTACGAGCAGTACTTC. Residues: CSAGLSPSGSYEQYF.

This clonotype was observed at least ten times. The CDR3 DNA reads TGCGCCAGCAGTGAGAGACAGGGGTACGAGCAGTACTTC. This codes for CASSERQGYEQYF. This chain joins TRBV10-1 and TRBJ2-7; 8 nucleotides align to TRBD1. V was clipped by 2 bases and J by 4 bases; unmatched bases: 1. This CDR3 is built from 13 residues. Germline CDR1 WNHNN, CDR2 SYGVQD (reference sequence).

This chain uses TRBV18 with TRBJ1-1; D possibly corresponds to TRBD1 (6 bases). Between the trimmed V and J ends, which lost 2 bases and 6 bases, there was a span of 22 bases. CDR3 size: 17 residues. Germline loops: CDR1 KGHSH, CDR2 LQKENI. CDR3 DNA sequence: TGTGCCAGCTCACCAAATCAAATCCAGGGGTCTTTCTCTGAAGCTTTCTTT. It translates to CASSPNQIQGSFSEAFF. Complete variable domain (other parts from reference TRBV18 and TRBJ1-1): NAGVMQNPRHLVRRRGQEARLRCSPMKGHSHVYWYRQLPEEGLKFMVYLQKENIIDESGMPKERFSAEFPKEGPSILRIQQVVRGDSAAYFCASSPNQIQGSFSEAFFGQGTRLTVV.

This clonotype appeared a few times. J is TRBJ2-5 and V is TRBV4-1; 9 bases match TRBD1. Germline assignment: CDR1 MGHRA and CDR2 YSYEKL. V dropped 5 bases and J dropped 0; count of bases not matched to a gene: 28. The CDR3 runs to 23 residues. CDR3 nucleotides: TGCGCCAGCAGCTGGGGTCTCACGCGGACAGGGGTTCGTAGAGGGAGAAACCAAGAGACCCAGTACTTC. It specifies CASSWGLTRTGVRRGRNQETQYF.

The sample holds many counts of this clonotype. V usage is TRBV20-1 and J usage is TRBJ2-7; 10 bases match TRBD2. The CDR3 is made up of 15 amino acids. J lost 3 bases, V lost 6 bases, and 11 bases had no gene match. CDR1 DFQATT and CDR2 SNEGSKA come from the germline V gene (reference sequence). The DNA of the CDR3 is TGCAGTGCGAGAAAAACTAGCGGGAATAACTACGAGCAGTACTTC. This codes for CSARKTSGNNYEQYF.

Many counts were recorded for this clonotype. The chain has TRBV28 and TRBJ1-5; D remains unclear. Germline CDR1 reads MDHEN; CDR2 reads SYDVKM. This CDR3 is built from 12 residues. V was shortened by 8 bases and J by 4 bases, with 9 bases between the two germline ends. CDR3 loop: CASLSVNQPQHF. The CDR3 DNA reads TGTGCCAGCCTCTCGGTTAATCAGCCCCAGCATTTT. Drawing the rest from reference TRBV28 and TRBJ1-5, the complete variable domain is DVKVTQSSRYLVKRTGEKVFLECVQDMDHENMFWYRQDPGLGLRLIYFSYDVKMKEKGDIPEGYSVSREKKERFSLILESASTNQTSMYLCASLSVNQPQHFGDGTRLSIL.

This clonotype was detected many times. The CDR3 nucleotides read TGCAGTGCTAGAGACCGCAAAAGGGGGGGAAACATTCAGTACTTC. This codes for CSARDRKRGGNIQYF. The V gene is TRBV20-1, the J gene TRBJ2-4, with TRBD2 as a possible D gene (7 bases). Per germline, CDR1 DFQATT and CDR2 SNEGSKA (reference sequence). The CDR3 contains 15 residues. The V gene lost 0 bases and the J gene lost 6 bases, with 15 bases spanning the gap.

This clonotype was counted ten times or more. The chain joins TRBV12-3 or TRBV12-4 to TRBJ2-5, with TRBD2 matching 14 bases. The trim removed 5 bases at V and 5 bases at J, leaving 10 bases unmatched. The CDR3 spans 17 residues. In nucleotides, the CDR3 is TGTGCCAGCAGTCTAGGGACTAGCGGGGGCATACAGGAGACCCAGTACTTC. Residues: CASSLGTSGGIQETQYF.